This T cell receptor (beta chain) originates from a study of OX40 agonist ivuxolimab in advanced cancers. Here immunoSEQ multiplex PCR was the method, and the copy in TCRdb shows in-frame clones only, minus some. This table has 90,000 or so clones, just under 90% appearing once. Germline assignment: CDR1 LNHDA and CDR2 SQIVND (reference sequence). The CDR3 sequence is 14 residues long. The V and J ends lost 3 bases and 1 base respectively, with 7 bases between them. Study-wide results and limits: On average, CD8+ T cells showed a greater number of expanded clones than CD4+.

On this clone: Its matching antigen is unknown.

This clonotype was sampled from an adult with an advanced solid tumor such as melanoma, head and neck, liver or kidney cancer. Sequences were derived from CD4+ or CD8+ T cells sorted from blood, sampled in a trial of the OX40 agonist ivuxolimab. The chain links TRBV19 to TRBJ2-4; D remains ambiguous. The CDR3 region is CASSITAAKNIQYF. The CDR3 DNA is TGTGCCAGTAGTATCACGGCCGCCAAAAACATTCAGTACTTC.